This T cell receptor beta chain is drawn from a study of tumor-infiltrating lymphocytes in primary liver carcinoma. Study background: Productive TCRbeta read yields ran from roughly 3.8 to 7.5 million per sample and were similar between tissues.

Germline CDR1 and CDR2: SSHAT and FNYEAQ (reference sequence). This CDR3 comprises 16 residues. Both RNA and DNA were isolated together from around 20-30 mg of bulk tissue that had not been sorted. Each individual tumor supplied samples from five separate regions. Regarding this clonotype: What it binds is unknown.

Findings and limits, study-wide: Tumors and blood were compared for top-250-clone fraction, and tumors had the significantly higher value (p = 0.039). Researchers report that only about 8-25% of top clones turned up in all five tumor regions.

TCR beta cDNA came from about 450 ng total RNA, primed with a constant-region primer. Three nested multiplex PCR rounds, a slightly modified ARM-PCR method, built the TCR beta libraries. A C-beta reverse primer and TRBV1-TRBV30 forward primers served in each of the first two PCR rounds, at 10 cycles apiece. MiXCR, run by TCRdb on the multiplex PCR reads, gives a single entry per CDR3 protein. The sample carries about 110,000 distinct CDR3 sequences, around 80% recorded once. The sample consisted of liver tumor tissue from sampling region 3. Subset denoted: tumor region T3, left-lateral pole. This TCR was recovered from a man aged 35 to 55 with primary liver carcinoma and hepatitis B virus infection. The rearrangement joins TRBV7-7 to TRBJ2-4; weak D call: TRBD2 (6 bases). The CDR3 region is CAGSLGPREAKNIQYF. For the CDR3, the DNA is TGTGCTGGCAGCTTAGGTCCCAGGGAGGCTAAAAACATTCAGTACTTC.